Shown below are 15 T cell receptor beta chains from a single sample sequenced in a study of blood T cell repertoires in COVID-19. The protocol was immunoSEQ multiplex PCR, while the TCRdb copy is restricted to in-frame clones and leaves out a portion. The table records approximately 200,000 clones, roughly three quarters of them present only once. What was sequenced was peripheral blood. Source of these receptors: a man aged 60 to 69 with active or convalescent COVID-19.

The chain carries TRBV7-2 and TRBJ2-7; 9 nucleotides agree with TRBD1. The CDR3 sequence is 14 residues long. Germline CDR1 reads SGHTA; CDR2 reads FQGNSA. The J segment lost 3 bases and the V segment lost 5 bases, leaving 5 bases of the junction unmatched. The chain's CDR3 is CASSISGQGYEQYF. CDR3 DNA: TGTGCCAGCAGCATTTCGGGACAGGGCTACGAGCAGTACTTC.

The genes are TRBV27 and TRBJ2-7; D may be TRBD1 (6 bases). The V gene's germline CDR1 is MNHEY and CDR2 SMNVEV (reference sequence). V lost 4 bases to trimming and J lost 9 bases, with 22 bases between them. The CDR3 sequence is 15 residues long. DNA of the CDR3: TGTGCCAGCAGTTCCCGCCGGGTCTTACAGGGTGTGCAGTACTTC. It encodes CASSSRRVLQGVQYF.

Note on this clone: An end of the junction does not agree with germline; a read error may underlie this. The V and J genes are TRBV7-6 and TRBJ1-1; D might be TRBD1 (6 bases). In germline, CDR1 is SGHVS, CDR2 FNYEAQ. This CDR3 contains 14 residues. The CDR3 nucleotides are TGTGTCAGCAGCTTAACGGACAGGAACACTGAAGCTTTCTTT. It specifies CVSSLTDRNTEAFF.

The chain carries TRBV2 and TRBJ1-5; D call uncertain. CDR1 SNHLY and CDR2 FYNNEI come from the germline V gene. The V end was cut by 3 bases, the J end by 6 bases, with 9 bases between. The CDR3 is 13 residues long. The CDR3 reads CASSDQEGQPQHF. CDR3 bases: TGTGCCAGCAGTGATCAGGAGGGTCAGCCCCAGCATTTT. Full variable domain (remainder filled in from reference TRBV2 and TRBJ1-5): EPEVTQTPSHQVTQMGQEVILRCVPISNHLYFYWYRQILGQKVEFLVSFYNNEISEKSEIFDDQFSVERPDGSNFTLKIRSTKLEDSAMYFCASSDQEGQPQHFGDGTRLSIL.

J is TRBJ2-5 and V is TRBV11-3, with 8 bases matching TRBD2. The CDR3 covers 17 residues. Germline CDR1 SGHNT, CDR2 YENEEA. With 1 base clipped from V and 1 base from J, the junction kept 8 bases outside the gene matches. The CDR3 nucleotides read TGTGCCAGCAGCTTAGGCCAGGCGGGAGGCTCCCAAGAGACCCAGTACTTC. Translated: CASSLGQAGGSQETQYF.

V is TRBV7-2 and J is TRBJ1-3; D not resolved. V lost 2 bases to trimming and J lost 0 bases, with 11 bases between them. Per the germline V gene, CDR1 is SGHTA and CDR2 is FQGNSA. This CDR3 is 16 amino acids long. DNA of the CDR3: TGTGCCAGCAGCTTAAACGACGGGTTCTCTGGAAACACCATATATTTT. This encodes CASSLNDGFSGNTIYF.

This rearrangement joins TRBV12-3 or TRBV12-4 to TRBJ2-5, with D hard to call. V lost 6 bases and J lost 3, with 11 bases in between. The CDR3 has 13 residues. This chain's CDR3 is CASSRDNEETQYF. The CDR3 nucleotides are TGTGCCAGCAGCCGAGACAACGAAGAGACCCAGTACTTC.

This clone was seen only once. The rearrangement joins TRBV28 to TRBJ1-5; D is ambiguous. This CDR3 is 15 amino acids long. Trimming removed 4 bases at V and 0 bases at J, with 10 bases between. The germline CDR1 and CDR2 sequences are MDHEN and SYDVKM. DNA for the CDR3: TGTGCCAGCAGTTCTCTAATGTATAGCAATCAGCCCCAGCATTTT. This sequence encodes CASSSLMYSNQPQHF.

About this clone itself: A read error may account for a junction end that differs from germline. Other DNA sequences in the same sample also yield this CDR3. This chain connects TRBV7-8 to TRBJ1-3, with 8 bases fitting TRBD1. There are 17 residues in the CDR3. Germline V CDR1 and CDR2: SGHVS, FQNEAQ. The CDR3 sequence is CASSLEQGVFSGNTIYF. CDR3 nucleotides: TGTGCCAGCAGCTTAGAACAGGGGGTCTTCTCTGGAAACACTATATATTTT.

This clone was picked up one time. The CDR3 region is CAISDSTYEQYF. As DNA, the CDR3 is TGTGCCATCAGTGATAGTACCTACGAGCAGTACTTC. The chain uses TRBV10-3 and TRBJ2-7; no firm D call. Trimming left V 3 bases short and J 2 bases short, with 5 bases between. The CDR3 runs 12 residues. Per the germline V gene, CDR1 is ENHRY and CDR2 is SYGVKD.

The chain recombines TRBV29-1 with TRBJ1-4; 9 bases align to TRBD1. The germline V gene has CDR1 SQVTM and CDR2 ANQGSEA. This CDR3 spans 15 amino acids. With V trimmed by 6 bases and J by 7 bases, 12 bases remained unmatched. CDR3 sequence: CSVAPRGQGSEKLFF. Here the CDR3 DNA reads TGCAGCGTCGCCCCCCGCGGACAGGGGAGTGAAAAACTGTTTTTT.

This clone was detected many times. The J gene is TRBJ1-6, the V gene TRBV7-9; TRBD1 aligns across 7 bases. J gave up 9 bases and V 5 bases, and 10 bases lay outside the gene matches. Per the germline V gene, CDR1 is SEHNR and CDR2 is FQNEAQ (reference sequence). The CDR3 loop spans 15 amino acids. The CDR3 nucleotides are TGTGCCAGCAGCCACAGCGACAGGGCTAGTTCACCCCTCCACTTT. Residues: CASSHSDRASSPLHF.

This rearrangement joins TRBV11-2 to TRBJ2-1, with D unresolved. The CDR3 length is 14 residues. Germline V gene lookup returns CDR1 SGHAT and CDR2 FQNNGV. Deletions cut 2 bases from V and 6 bases from J, with 11 bases between. DNA of the CDR3: TGTGCCAGCAGCTTACTGGAGCACTCCAATGAGCAGTTCTTC. Translation: CASSLLEHSNEQFF.

The DNA of the CDR3 is TGTGCCAGCAGCGTAGACCGCGCAACCTCTTCACCCCTCCACTTT. Protein sequence: CASSVDRATSSPLHF. The J gene is TRBJ1-6, the V gene TRBV9, with D uncertain. Germline-derived CDR1 and CDR2 are SGDLS and YYNGEE. Trimming cost V 0 bases and J 9 bases, with 13 bases left between them. The CDR3 has 15 amino acids.

The chain recombines TRBV5-1 with TRBJ2-3; 8 bases agree with TRBD2. The CDR3 is 16 amino acids. The germline V gene encodes CDR1 SGHRS and CDR2 YFSETQ. V was pared by 2 bases and J by 2 bases, with 7 bases of the junction left unmatched. CDR3 bases: TGCGCCAGCAGCTTAGGCGGGAGGACGACCACAGATACGCAGTATTTT. This encodes CASSLGGRTTTDTQYF. Based on the CDR3 plus reference TRBV5-1 and TRBJ2-3, the full variable domain is KAGVTQTPRYLIKTRGQQVTLSCSPISGHRSVSWYQQTPGQGLQFLFEYFSETQRNKGNFPGRFSGRQFSNSRSEMNVSTLELGDSALYLCASSLGGRTTTDTQYFGPGTRLTVL.